This T cell receptor (beta chain) was recovered during a study of shared clonotypes between healthy human individuals. Study in general: Three CD4 naive, three CD4 memory, two CD8 naive and one CD8 memory plate were used per donor.

Germline V gene lookup returns CDR1 SQVTM and CDR2 ANQGSEA. The V end lost 5 bases, the J end lost 5 bases, and 14 bases lay between the germline ends. This CDR3 is built from 13 residues. The study's findings and limits: Tissues were not sampled, only blood, and their repertoires likely differ.

Sequencing used immunoSEQ multiplex PCR; TCRdb keeps in-frame clones, though not all of them. Seen here are roughly 320,000 clones, around 90% observed once, and the top ten hold 15% to 20%. A remark on this clone: The antigen remains unidentified.

Sequencing input: memory CD8+ T cells sorted from blood. Regarding subset: CD45RO+ cells pooled with CCR7-negative TemRA cells. The gene calls are TRBV29-1 and TRBJ2-3; weak D call: TRBD2 (7 bases). The sequence came from a man between 18 and 35 years old in good health. The CDR3 nucleotides are TGCAGCGTTCGCAGGGGCGGGGGAGATACGCAGTATTTT. It codes for CSVRRGGGDTQYF.